In its sample, the clone carrying this TCR beta chain was seen a few times. Its antigen is not known. The entry originates in a study of T-cell reconstitution after alpha-beta-depleted transplantation in children. Whole-study results and caveats: Several hundred expanded graft clones reportedly were the source of alpha-beta T cells about two months after transplant.

This sample's TCRbeta library carried unique molecular identifier barcodes. In TCRdb, the PCR reads were re-called with MiXCR into one record per CDR3 protein. Altogether over 85,000 distinct CDR3 sequences are present, approximately 8% being singletons, with the ten largest covering 16%. Germline V CDR1 and CDR2: SGHRS, YFSETQ. The J segment lost 2 bases and the V segment lost 0 bases, leaving 5 bases of the junction unmatched. The CDR3 contains 15 residues. The chain employs TRBV5-1 and TRBJ2-7; TRBD2 matches at 7 bases. This sequence was found in a boy aged 2 to 10 with acute lymphoblastic leukemia, due to receive a stem cell transplant. The sample consisted of PBMCs, taken before TCRalphabeta/CD19-depleted stem cell transplant. In DNA form, the CDR3 reads TGCGCCAGCAGCTTGGAACGGGGGGTCACCTACGAGCAGTACTTC. Protein product: CASSLERGVTYEQYF.